Each of the 32 T cell receptor beta chains below was sequenced from the same sample in a study of T cells in localized non-small cell lung cancer. Sequencing used immunoSEQ multiplex PCR; TCRdb keeps in-frame clones, though not all of them. The sample yields around 40,000 clones, 88% seen once. The sample consisted of peripheral blood, taken before any cancer treatment. Receptors were obtained from a female donor older than 55 with stage I squamous cell lung carcinoma.

The V call is TRBV6-5, the J call TRBJ1-2; 8 nucleotides align to TRBD1. This CDR3 contains 13 residues. The germline CDR1 and CDR2 sequences are MNHEY and SVGAGI. Trimming at V came to 7 bases and at J to 4 bases, leaving 5 bases not matched to a gene. The CDR3 loop is CASKRQGSYGYTF. CDR3 DNA sequence: TGTGCCAGCAAGCGACAGGGGAGCTATGGCTACACCTTC.

The gene calls are TRBV7-2 and TRBJ1-2; D not resolved. V dropped 6 bases and J dropped 6 bases, with 14 bases sitting between them. CDR1 is SGHTA, CDR2 FQGNSA, per germline. The CDR3 extends over 13 amino acids. Here the CDR3 reads CASRRQTGNGYTF. DNA for the CDR3: TGTGCCAGCAGACGACAAACGGGTAATGGCTACACCTTC.

The chain recombines TRBV5-1 with TRBJ2-5; 7 bases are a match to TRBD1. There are 16 residues in the CDR3. With V trimmed by 5 bases and J by 3 bases, 13 bases remained unmatched. CDR1 is SGHRS and CDR2 is YFSETQ in the germline V gene. As DNA, the CDR3 is TGCGCCAGCAGTCTCGGGGCTGCGACAGGGAAAGAGACCCAGTACTTC. It encodes CASSLGAATGKETQYF.

The chain joins TRBV7-9 to TRBJ2-2, with a tentative D call TRBD1 (6 bases). Germline CDR1 and CDR2: SEHNR and FQNEAQ (reference sequence). The CDR3 loop spans 16 amino acids. Deletions cut 5 bases from V and 3 bases from J, with 16 bases between. The CDR3: CASSKGTGFYTGELFF. In nucleotides, the CDR3 is TGTGCCAGCAGCAAAGGAACAGGGTTCTACACCGGGGAGCTGTTTTTT. The full variable domain, with the rest looked up from reference TRBV7-9 and TRBJ2-2, is DTGVSQNPRHKITKRGQNVTFRCDPISEHNRLYWYRQTLGQGPEFLTYFQNEAQLEKSRLLSDRFSAERPKGSFSTLEIQRTEQGDSAMYLCASSKGTGFYTGELFFGEGSRLTVL.

By proportion, this clone is medium-sized. The V call is TRBV2, the J call TRBJ2-2, with a possible D match to TRBD1 (6 bases). The CDR3 loop spans 15 amino acids. Trimming left V 7 bases short and J 0 bases short, with 12 bases between. Germline-derived CDR1 and CDR2 are SNHLY and FYNNEI. The CDR3 DNA is TGTGCCAGCACCACGACAGGATCGAACACCGGGGAGCTGTTTTTT. The encoded protein is CASTTTGSNTGELFF.

This clone was seen only a few times. V and J are TRBV9 and TRBJ2-1; 8 nucleotides match TRBD2. Germline-derived CDR1 and CDR2 are SGDLS and YYNGEE. V lost 4 bases, J lost 0 bases, and 6 bases stayed unmatched. The CDR3 is made up of 16 amino acids. Written as DNA, the CDR3 is TGTGCCAGCAGCTTACGCAGCGGGAGCTCCTACAATGAGCAGTTCTTC. Protein sequence: CASSLRSGSSYNEQFF.

The V and J genes are TRBV6-4 and TRBJ2-3; D might be TRBD2 (5 bases). V lost 0 bases and J lost 5, with 9 bases in between. This CDR3 spans 14 amino acids. CDR1 is MRHNA and CDR2 is SNTAGT in the germline V gene. The CDR3 sequence: CASSDSRRGDTQYF. DNA for the CDR3: TGTGCCAGCAGTGACTCGAGACGGGGAGATACGCAGTATTTT.

CDR3 coding DNA: TGTGCCAGCAGTCCTCTTAGCGGGACCTCTTCGCAGTACTTC. It translates to CASSPLSGTSSQYF. The V and J genes are TRBV7-2 and TRBJ2-5, with 8 positions matching TRBD2. CDR3 length: 14 amino acids. The germline gives CDR1 SGHTA, CDR2 FQGNSA. V was clipped by 6 bases and J by 11 bases; unmatched bases: 14.

CDR3 loop: CASSQIGTTQFSYNEQFF. CDR3 bases: TGTGCCAGCAGCCAGATCGGGACTACCCAGTTCAGCTACAATGAGCAGTTCTTC. V is TRBV2 and J is TRBJ2-1; 7 positions match TRBD2. The CDR3 totals 18 residues. The J segment lost 3 bases and the V segment lost 6 bases, leaving 17 bases of the junction unmatched. Germline V gene data show CDR1 as SNHLY and CDR2 as FYNNEI.

The rearrangement joins TRBV4-3 to TRBJ2-3; 9 nucleotides match TRBD2. The CDR3 covers 17 residues. Germline V gene data show CDR1 as LGHNA and CDR2 as YSLEER. J was trimmed by 7 bases and V by 0 bases; bases with no gene match: 11. The CDR3 sequence: CASSQDITGLAGYTQYF. The CDR3 DNA sequence: TGCGCCAGCAGCCAAGATATAACAGGGCTAGCGGGGTATACGCAGTATTTT.

The V and J genes are TRBV6-5 and TRBJ1-2; D uncertain. V was trimmed by 0 bases and J by 7 bases, leaving 9 bases between them. Germline V CDR1 and CDR2: MNHEY, SVGAGI. The CDR3 runs to 13 residues. CDR3 region: CASSYSLAVGYTF. In nucleotides, the CDR3 is TGTGCCAGCAGTTACTCTTTGGCAGTTGGCTACACCTTC.

V usage is TRBV30 and J usage is TRBJ1-2; TRBD1 agrees at 7 bases. Trimming took 5 bases from V and 8 from J; bases not matched to a gene: 11. Germline assignment: CDR1 GTSNPN and CDR2 SVGIG (reference sequence). This CDR3 has 13 residues. This CDR3 is CAWYRDRPLGYTF. In DNA, the CDR3 is TGTGCCTGGTACCGGGACAGACCATTGGGCTACACCTTC.

The rearrangement uses TRBV7-9 and TRBJ2-3; 8 bases align to TRBD2. This CDR3 spans 17 amino acids. CDR1 and CDR2 from the germline V gene are SEHNR and FQNEAQ (reference sequence). The J segment lost 4 bases and the V segment lost 5 bases, leaving 14 bases of the junction unmatched. The CDR3 reads CASSPRRGAIGADTQYF. For the CDR3, the DNA is TGTGCCAGCAGCCCTAGGCGGGGGGCAATTGGGGCAGATACGCAGTATTTT.

The rearrangement joins TRBV30 to TRBJ2-2; D remains unclear. V shed 2 bases and J shed 4 bases, with 11 bases lying between them. The V gene's germline CDR1 is GTSNPN and CDR2 SVGIG (reference sequence). There are 14 residues in the CDR3. The CDR3 reads CAWSRGASTGELFF. CDR3 DNA sequence: TGTGCCTGGAGTCGTGGAGCCAGCACCGGGGAGCTGTTTTTT.

This chain connects TRBV6-1 to TRBJ2-7; D perhaps matches TRBD1 (5 bases). Trimming cost V 1 base and J 4 bases, with 17 bases left between them. Germline loops: CDR1 MNHNS, CDR2 SASEGT. There are 16 residues in the CDR3. The CDR3, as DNA: TGTGCCAGCAGTGAAGGTCACGGTGGGGCGTCATACGAGCAGTACTTC. Translation gives CASSEGHGGASYEQYF.

V is TRBV7-9 and J is TRBJ2-5; tentative D call: TRBD2 (6 bases). There are 14 residues in the CDR3. The germline V gene has CDR1 SEHNR and CDR2 FQNEAQ (reference sequence). V was cut by 3 bases and J by 4 bases, with 12 bases left in between. CDR3 nucleotides: TGTGCCAGCAGCTTTAGCTTGGGAGGAGAGACCCAGTACTTC. Protein product: CASSFSLGGETQYF.

This chain connects TRBV18 to TRBJ2-7; D not certain. Germline CDR1 reads KGHSH; CDR2 reads LQKENI. There are 14 residues in the CDR3. Trimming pared 6 bases from V and 3 bases from J, leaving 15 bases between. CDR3 in amino acids: CASSQAARFYEQYF. CDR3 nucleotide sequence: TGTGCCAGCTCTCAAGCCGCAAGGTTCTACGAGCAGTACTTC.

V usage is TRBV30 and J usage is TRBJ2-3, with D possibly matching TRBD2 (5 bases). From germline, CDR1 is GTSNPN and CDR2 SVGIG (reference sequence). Trimming took off 3 bases at V and 6 bases at J, with 13 bases between the two ends. The CDR3 length is 13 residues. The CDR3 spells CAWSRRPGDTQYF. The CDR3 DNA reads TGTGCCTGGAGCCGCCGTCCGGGGGATACGCAGTATTTT. The variable domain in full, with the rest retrieved from reference TRBV30 and TRBJ2-3, is SQTIHQWPATLVQPVGSPLSLECTVEGTSNPNLYWYRQAAGRGLQLLFYSVGIGQISSEVPQNLSASRPQDRQFILSSKKLLLSDSGFYLCAWSRRPGDTQYFGPGTRLTVL.

Only one count was recorded for this clone. The rearrangement joins TRBV5-8 to TRBJ2-1; D unclear. CDR1 SGHTS and CDR2 YDEGEE come from the germline V gene. Trimming removed 0 bases at V and 0 bases at J, with 7 bases between. The CDR3 contains 15 residues. CDR3 sequence (DNA): TGTGCCAGCAGCTTGGCCCCTAGCTCCTACAATGAGCAGTTCTTC. Translation gives CASSLAPSSYNEQFF. Based on the CDR3 plus reference TRBV5-8 and TRBJ2-1, the full variable domain is EAGVTQSPTHLIKTRGQQATLRCSPISGHTSVYWYQQALGLGLQFLLWYDEGEERNRGNFPPRFSGRQFPNYSSELNVNALELEDSALYLCASSLAPSSYNEQFFGPGTRLTVL.

Here the CDR3 DNA reads TGTGCCAGCAGTTACAGTTACAGGGGATCCACTGAAGCTTTCTTT. Its protein product is CASSYSYRGSTEAFF. The chain links TRBV6-5 to TRBJ1-1; 7 nucleotides match TRBD1. V was clipped by 2 bases and J by 4 bases; unmatched bases: 7. The CDR3 covers 15 residues. Germline V CDR1 and CDR2: MNHEY, SVGAGI.

The chain links TRBV4-3 to TRBJ2-7; no clear D. Germline V lookup: CDR1 LGHNA, CDR2 YSLEER. V dropped 0 bases and J dropped 2 bases, with 11 bases sitting between them. This CDR3 spans 15 amino acids. The CDR3 reads CASSQDQVRPYEQYF. CDR3 DNA sequence: TGCGCCAGCAGCCAAGATCAGGTGCGGCCCTACGAGCAGTACTTC.

The chain is built from TRBV7-9 and TRBJ2-1; no clear D gene. This CDR3 contains 15 residues. In germline, CDR1 is SEHNR, CDR2 FQNEAQ (reference sequence). Trimming removed 11 bases from V and 0 bases from J, with 17 bases in between. CDR3 coding DNA: TGTGCCCTCGCTTCGGGCTGGAGCTCCTACAATGAGCAGTTCTTC. This encodes CALASGWSSYNEQFF.

The gene calls are TRBV10-1 and TRBJ2-7, with a possible D match to TRBD2 (6 bases). CDR3 size: 13 residues. Trimming took 7 bases from V and 4 from J, leaving 14 bases between them. Germline lookup yields CDR1 WNHNN and CDR2 SYGVQD (reference sequence). The CDR3 DNA reads TGCGCCAGCACCGATAGGAGGGTGTACGAGCAGTACTTC. Residues: CASTDRRVYEQYF.

The chain joins TRBV5-1 to TRBJ2-5; weak D call: TRBD2 (5 bases). Trimming took 5 bases from V and 5 from J, leaving 16 bases between them. Germline V gives CDR1 SGHRS, CDR2 YFSETQ. The CDR3 has 14 residues. The CDR3 here is CASSLTVGGETQYF. CDR3 coding DNA: TGCGCCAGCAGTTTGACGGTTGGCGGGGAGACCCAGTACTTC.

The chain uses TRBV25-1 and TRBJ2-7; D unclear. Germline CDR1 MGHDK, CDR2 SYGVNS. This CDR3 region has 11 residues. V was pared by 4 bases and J by 6 bases, with 7 bases between. CDR3 sequence (DNA): TGTGCCAGCAGTGCCTTACTCGAGCAGTACTTC. Its translation is CASSALLEQYF.

This clone was seen a single time. The chain joins TRBV19 to TRBJ2-2; D may be TRBD1 (6 bases). Deletions cut 1 base from V and 6 bases from J, with 9 bases between. Looked up from germline, CDR1 is LNHDA and CDR2 is SQIVND (reference sequence). The CDR3 contains 14 residues. The CDR3 DNA is TGTGCCAGTAGTATAGGCCCAGGGGCCGGGGAGCTGTTTTTT. It encodes CASSIGPGAGELFF. The full variable domain, completed using reference TRBV19 and TRBJ2-2, is DGGITQSPKYLFRKEGQNVTLSCEQNLNHDAMYWYRQDPGQGLRLIYYSQIVNDFQKGDIAEGYSVSREKKESFPLTVTSAQKNPTAFYLCASSIGPGAGELFFGEGSRLTVL.

The V and J genes are TRBV5-1 and TRBJ1-2; D may be TRBD1 (5 bases). CDR1 and CDR2 from the germline V gene are SGHRS and YFSETQ. Trimming took off 1 base at V and 0 bases at J, with 10 bases between the two ends. This CDR3 has 15 amino acids. The CDR3 DNA reads TGCGCCAGCAGCTTGACAGGAACTGCTAACTATGGCTACACCTTC. Protein: CASSLTGTANYGYTF.

This clone was detected once. The rearrangement links TRBV28 to TRBJ2-3; 14 bases are shared with TRBD2. The CDR3 sequence is 16 residues long. Germline assignment: CDR1 MDHEN and CDR2 SYDVKM. J was trimmed by 3 bases and V by 3 bases; bases with no gene match: 2. The CDR3 DNA reads as TGTGCCAGCAGTTTCAGGACTAGCGGGAGGACAGATACGCAGTATTTT. Translated, it gives CASSFRTSGRTDTQYF.

The CDR3 protein is CASSIPGNYGYTF. CDR3 DNA: TGTGCCAGCAGCATACCAGGGAACTATGGCTACACCTTC. The J gene is TRBJ1-2, the V gene TRBV9, with a possible D match to TRBD1 (5 bases). V was shortened by 4 bases and J by 2 bases, with 9 bases between the two germline ends. CDR3 size: 13 residues. In germline, CDR1 is SGDLS, CDR2 YYNGEE.

The chain uses TRBV11-3 and TRBJ2-7, with D perhaps matching TRBD1 or TRBD2 (5 bases each). The CDR3 runs 18 residues. V was cut by 2 bases and J by 0 bases, with 20 bases left in between. CDR1 is SGHNT and CDR2 is YENEEA in the germline V gene. DNA of the CDR3: TGTGCCAGCAGCTTACCTACTAGGGGCCAAAGGAGCTCCTACGAGCAGTACTTC. It encodes CASSLPTRGQRSSYEQYF.

The chain links TRBV7-9 to TRBJ2-2; the D is unclear. V lost 5 bases to trimming and J lost 6 bases, with 13 bases between them. The CDR3 consists of 14 residues. Germline V gene data show CDR1 as SEHNR and CDR2 as FQNEAQ (reference sequence). Here the CDR3 DNA reads TGTGCCAGCAGCCCTGCCCTGCTCCCCGGGGAGCTGTTTTTT. Protein sequence: CASSPALLPGELFF.

V gene TRBV9 combines with J gene TRBJ1-2; D ambiguous. V lost 0 bases and J lost 1, with 16 bases in between. This CDR3 is 17 amino acids long. Germline CDR1 reads SGDLS; CDR2 reads YYNGEE. CDR3: CASSVEGLSILNYGYTF. The CDR3 DNA follows: TGTGCCAGCAGCGTAGAAGGGCTTAGTATTCTTAACTATGGCTACACCTTC.